Given below is one T cell receptor (beta chain) in context. Grouping used clinical history reported by participants in a survey and questionnaire. The CDR3 consists of 17 residues. The germline CDR1 and CDR2 sequences are LGHNA and YSLEER. The V end was cut by 4 bases, the J end by 1 base, with 19 bases between. This entry comes from a study of blood T cell repertoires in COVID-19. Study overall: Both acute and convalescent COVID-19 samples were obtained from the United States, Italy and Spain.

Data came from immunoSEQ multiplex PCR; TCRdb stores just in-frame clones and leaves some out. The table lists roughly 220,000 clones, approximately 84% of them singletons. J is TRBJ1-2 and V is TRBV4-3; no reliable D call. The sequence came from a man in his forties who had recovered from COVID-19. The material sequenced was PBMCs or T cells enriched from blood (not recorded which). CDR3 in amino acids: CASSPNVDWEHNYGYTF. The CDR3 nucleotides are TGCGCCAGCAGCCCCAATGTCGACTGGGAGCATAACTATGGCTACACCTTC.